Shown below are 7 T cell receptor beta chains from a single sample sequenced in a study of neoadjuvant anti-PD-1 for oral cavity cancer. Assay: immunoSEQ multiplex PCR; the TCRdb copy retains only in-frame clones and omits some. Of around 7,500 clones listed, approximately 70% were seen once; the top ten hold 2.5% to 3%. The sample's time point: after neoadjuvant nivolumab, at surgical resection. The starting material was PBMCs, obtained after nivolumab (anti-PD-1) treatment. Source of these receptors: a person aged 40-85 years with oral cavity squamous cell carcinoma.

The V gene is TRBV27, the J gene TRBJ2-7, with a tentative D call TRBD1 (6 bases). Germline CDR1 is MNHEY and CDR2 is SMNVEV (reference sequence). Trimming took off 2 bases at V and 2 bases at J, with 10 bases between the two ends. The CDR3 consists of 14 residues. CDR3 residues: CASSLDRIAYEQYF. The CDR3 coding sequence is TGTGCCAGCAGTTTAGACAGGATAGCCTACGAGCAGTACTTC.

The sample holds one count of this clone. The gene calls are TRBV5-8 and TRBJ2-1; no clear D gene. This CDR3 spans 16 amino acids. Germline V lookup: CDR1 SGHTS, CDR2 YDEGEE. The germline V and J ends were trimmed by 3 bases and 2 bases, with 15 bases remaining between them. This CDR3 reads CASSWAPGSPYNEQFF. In DNA form, the CDR3 reads TGTGCCAGCAGCTGGGCCCCGGGCAGCCCCTACAATGAGCAGTTCTTC.

This chain uses TRBV29-1 with TRBJ2-1; the D is unclear. Germline-derived CDR1 and CDR2 are SQVTM and ANQGSEA. The V and J ends lost 5 bases and 6 bases respectively, with 5 bases between them. The CDR3 covers 10 residues. The CDR3 DNA follows: TGCAGCGTTCAACTCAATGAGCAGTTCTTC. Translation gives CSVQLNEQFF.

CDR3 sequence reads: CASSSWTGGHEQYF. The CDR3, as DNA: TGCGCCAGCAGCTCCTGGACAGGGGGCCACGAGCAGTACTTC. The chain carries TRBV5-1 and TRBJ2-7; 11 bases align to TRBD1. The germline V gene encodes CDR1 SGHRS and CDR2 YFSETQ. This CDR3 is built from 14 residues. With V trimmed by 3 bases and J by 5 bases, 4 bases remained unmatched.

This chain joins TRBV6-5 and TRBJ1-1; D may be TRBD1 (6 bases). CDR1 and CDR2 from the germline V gene are MNHEY and SVGAGI. V was clipped by 5 bases and J by 0 bases, with 10 bases between them. The CDR3 sequence is 14 residues long. In DNA form, the CDR3 reads TGTGCCAGCAGTCGGGACACTATGAACACTGAAGCTTTCTTT. Protein: CASSRDTMNTEAFF.

V gene TRBV5-1 combines with J gene TRBJ2-2; 8 bases agree with TRBD1. The CDR3 consists of 18 residues. The ends lost 1 base at V and 5 bases at J; junction bases unmatched: 13. Germline V lookup: CDR1 SGHRS, CDR2 YFSETQ. The CDR3 protein is CASSLPPGQASTTGELFF. DNA of the CDR3: TGCGCCAGCAGCTTGCCGCCGGGACAGGCTTCAACAACCGGGGAGCTGTTTTTT.

This clone has just one count. The chain has TRBV28 and TRBJ2-7, with no clear D. Germline loops: CDR1 MDHEN, CDR2 SYDVKM. V lost 3 bases and J 5 bases, leaving 11 bases between the germline ends. The CDR3 consists of 13 residues. The DNA of the CDR3 is TGTGCCAGCAGTTTCCTTGGGAACGACGAGCAGTACTTC. It is translated as CASSFLGNDEQYF.